This TCR beta chain is drawn from a study of blood T cells in healthy people across ages. Study-wide results and caveats: The study regarded diversity estimates from one million T cells as underestimates.

The second PCR ran about 6 to 11 cycles with a sample-barcoded 5' primer and J-beta primers. One entry per CDR3 protein results from TCRdb running MiXCR on the 5' RACE reads. The sample includes around 870,000 distinct CDR3 sequences, around 26% seen only once; the top ten take roughly 17%. This clonotype has a count of ten or more. What it recognizes is unknown. The germline V gene has CDR1 MNHEY and CDR2 SVGEGT. The CDR3 spans 14 residues. Trimming removed 0 bases from V and 10 bases from J, with 10 bases in between. J is TRBJ1-6 and V is TRBV6-2 or TRBV6-3; D gene uncertain. The sequence derives from a woman at least 80 years old in good health. Sequences were obtained from blood. The CDR3 DNA reads TGTGCCAGCAGTTACTCATGGGGAAGATCACCCCTCCACTTT. It translates to CASSYSWGRSPLHF.